Reported below is one TCR beta chain. Its target is unknown. One junction end does not reproduce the germline sequence, and a read error may be involved. The sample is drawn from a study of cytomegalovirus exposure and HLA in healthy donors. Study-wide results and caveats: A later analysis linked a missense variant in DCLRE1C to the trimming of TCR beta V and J genes.

The PCR ran on 60 Vbeta and 13 Jbeta primers. Clones were sequenced by immunoSEQ multiplex PCR, and TCRdb holds only the in-frame ones, with some missing. The sample has around 300,000 clones, under 80% seen once. The CDR3 loop spans 15 amino acids. Germline values: CDR1 MDHEN, CDR2 SYDVKM. The source is a female donor in good health and CMV-seronegative. Sequenced material: PBMCs. This sequence joins TRBV28 and TRBJ2-1; 11 bases are a match to TRBD1. The CDR3 nucleotides are TGTGCCAGCACCCCGGACAGGGGGCAAAACGGGATACTGATCTTC. Protein sequence: CASTPDRGQNGILIF. The full variable domain, rest sourced from reference TRBV28 and TRBJ2-1, is DVKVTQSSRYLVKRTGEKVFLECVQDMDHENMFWYRQDPGLGLRLIYFSYDVKMKEKGDIPEGYSVSREKKERFSLILESASTNQTSMYLCASTPDRGQNGILIFGPGTRLTVL.